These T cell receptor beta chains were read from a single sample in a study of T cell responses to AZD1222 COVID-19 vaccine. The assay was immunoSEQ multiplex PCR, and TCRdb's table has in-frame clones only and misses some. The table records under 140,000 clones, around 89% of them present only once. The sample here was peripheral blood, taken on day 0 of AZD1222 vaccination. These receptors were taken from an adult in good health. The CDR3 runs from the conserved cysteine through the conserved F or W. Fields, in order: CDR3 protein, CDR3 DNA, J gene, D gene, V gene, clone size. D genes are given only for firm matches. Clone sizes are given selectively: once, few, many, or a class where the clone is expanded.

CDR3aa: CASSYSKGRGGYTF; CDR3nt: TGTGCCAGCAGTTACAGCAAGGGCCGCGGTGGCTACACCTTC; j_gene: TRBJ1-2; d_gene: -; v_gene: TRBV6-6; abundance: -
CDR3aa: CSVAEPGQFF; CDR3nt: TGCAGCGTGGCTGAACCGGGACAGTTCTTC; j_gene: TRBJ2-1; d_gene: -; v_gene: TRBV29-1; abundance: -
CDR3aa: CASSFPRENIQYF; CDR3nt: TGTGCCAGCAGCTTTCCTCGTGAAAACATTCAGTACTTC; j_gene: TRBJ2-4; d_gene: -; v_gene: TRBV5-6; abundance: -
CDR3aa: CASSLGGTGKNQPQHF; CDR3nt: TGTGCCAGTAGCTTAGGCGGGACAGGGAAAAATCAGCCCCAGCATTTT; j_gene: TRBJ1-5; d_gene: TRBD1; v_gene: TRBV7-8; abundance: -
CDR3aa: CASSFEGTVDSGANVLTF; CDR3nt: TGTGCCAGCAGCTTCGAAGGGACAGTCGACTCTGGGGCCAACGTCCTGACTTTC; j_gene: TRBJ2-6; d_gene: TRBD1; v_gene: TRBV5-4; abundance: -
CDR3aa: CASSLAWGDGELFF; CDR3nt: TGCGCCAGCAGCTTGGCCTGGGGGGACGGGGAGCTGTTTTTT; j_gene: TRBJ2-2; d_gene: -; v_gene: TRBV5-1; abundance: -
CDR3aa: CASSPATDEQYF; CDR3nt: TGTGCCAGCTCACCAGCGACAGACGAGCAGTACTTC; j_gene: TRBJ2-7; d_gene: -; v_gene: TRBV18; abundance: once
CDR3aa: CASSYGSIYEQYF; CDR3nt: TGTGCCAGCAGCTACGGGTCCATCTACGAGCAGTACTTC; j_gene: TRBJ2-7; d_gene: -; v_gene: TRBV11-2; abundance: -
CDR3aa: CASSQGGLVRYEQYF; CDR3nt: TGCGCCAGCAGCCAGGGCGGGCTAGTCCGCTACGAGCAGTACTTC; j_gene: TRBJ2-7; d_gene: -; v_gene: TRBV4-1; abundance: -
CDR3aa: CANPHPNTEAFF; CDR3nt: TGCGCCAACCCCCACCCGAACACTGAAGCTTTCTTT; j_gene: TRBJ1-1; d_gene: -; v_gene: TRBV23-1; abundance: once
CDR3aa: CASKNGPYGYTF; CDR3nt: TGTGCCAGCAAGAACGGCCCCTATGGCTACACCTTC; j_gene: TRBJ1-2; d_gene: -; v_gene: TRBV6-5; abundance: -
CDR3aa: CASSESGAPSYNEQFF; CDR3nt: TGTGCCAGCAGTGAATCGGGGGCTCCCTCCTACAATGAGCAGTTCTTC; j_gene: TRBJ2-1; d_gene: -; v_gene: TRBV6-1; abundance: -
CDR3aa: CASSPQADSPLHF; CDR3nt: TGTGCCAGCTCACCACAGGCAGATTCACCCCTCCACTTT; j_gene: TRBJ1-6; d_gene: -; v_gene: TRBV18; abundance: few
CDR3aa: CASSYYNEQFF; CDR3nt: TGCGCCAGCAGCTATTACAATGAGCAGTTCTTC; j_gene: TRBJ2-1; d_gene: -; v_gene: TRBV5-1; abundance: -
CDR3aa: CASKDRTSNQPQHF; CDR3nt: TGTGCCAGTAAAGACAGAACTAGCAATCAGCCCCAGCATTTT; j_gene: TRBJ1-5; d_gene: -; v_gene: TRBV6-5; abundance: once
CDR3aa: CASSIITGGDSPLHF; CDR3nt: TGTGCCAGTAGTATAATCACAGGGGGCGATTCACCCCTCCACTTT; j_gene: TRBJ1-6; d_gene: TRBD1; v_gene: TRBV19; abundance: -
CDR3aa: CASSLRGPNTGELFF; CDR3nt: TGTGCCAGCAGCTTAAGAGGACCGAACACCGGGGAGCTGTTTTTT; j_gene: TRBJ2-2; d_gene: -; v_gene: TRBV7-9; abundance: -
CDR3aa: CASSRGRGTGTSRPQHF; CDR3nt: TGTGCCAGCAGTCGCGGTCGGGGGACAGGGACTTCACGGCCCCAGCATTTT; j_gene: TRBJ1-5; d_gene: TRBD1; v_gene: TRBV5-6; abundance: -
CDR3aa: CASSHETRGSYNSPLHF; CDR3nt: TGCGCCAGCAGCCATGAGACTAGAGGCTCCTATAATTCACCCCTCCACTTT; j_gene: TRBJ1-6; d_gene: -; v_gene: TRBV5-1; abundance: once
CDR3aa: CASSPSWANTEAFF; CDR3nt: TGTGCCAGCAGTCCGAGCTGGGCGAACACTGAAGCTTTCTTT; j_gene: TRBJ1-1; d_gene: -; v_gene: TRBV2; abundance: -
CDR3aa: CASSPNPGTAGEGYTF; CDR3nt: TGTGCCAGCTCACCAAACCCCGGGACGGCGGGGGAAGGCTACACCTTC; j_gene: TRBJ1-2; d_gene: -; v_gene: TRBV18; abundance: -
CDR3aa: CASSIGPGNGYTF; CDR3nt: TGTGCCAGTAGTATAGGACCGGGGAATGGCTACACCTTC; j_gene: TRBJ1-2; d_gene: -; v_gene: TRBV19; abundance: -
CDR3aa: CSASDWFVNTEAFF; CDR3nt: TGCAGTGCTAGTGATTGGTTCGTGAACACTGAAGCTTTCTTT; j_gene: TRBJ1-1; d_gene: -; v_gene: TRBV20-1; abundance: once
CDR3aa: CAWSDSSNQPQHF; CDR3nt: TGTGCCTGGAGCGACAGCAGCAATCAGCCCCAGCATTTT; j_gene: TRBJ1-5; d_gene: -; v_gene: TRBV30; abundance: once
CDR3aa: CASSSGHYGYTF; CDR3nt: TGTGCCAGCAGCTCAGGTCACTATGGCTACACCTTC; j_gene: TRBJ1-2; d_gene: -; v_gene: TRBV7-6; abundance: -
CDR3aa: CSVEVYTEAFF; CDR3nt: TGCAGCGTTGAAGTATACACTGAAGCTTTCTTT; j_gene: TRBJ1-1; d_gene: -; v_gene: TRBV29-1; abundance: few
CDR3aa: CASSRQKNTEAFF; CDR3nt: TGTGCCAGTAGTCGACAGAAGAACACTGAAGCTTTCTTT; j_gene: TRBJ1-1; d_gene: -; v_gene: TRBV19; abundance: -
CDR3aa: CSALGQGFLRTEAFF; CDR3nt: TGCAGCGCCCTCGGACAGGGCTTTTTGAGGACTGAAGCTTTCTTT; j_gene: TRBJ1-1; d_gene: TRBD1; v_gene: TRBV29-1; abundance: -
CDR3aa: CASSLGSSWDYEQYF; CDR3nt: TGTGCCAGCAGCTTAGGCAGTTCGTGGGACTACGAGCAGTACTTC; j_gene: TRBJ2-7; d_gene: -; v_gene: TRBV11-3; abundance: -
CDR3aa: CAWSSGGNTEAFF; CDR3nt: TGTGCCTGGAGTTCGGGGGGTAACACTGAAGCTTTCTTT; j_gene: TRBJ1-1; d_gene: -; v_gene: TRBV30; abundance: -
CDR3aa: CASSQDLLLTGNEKLFF; CDR3nt: TGTGCCAGCAGCCAAGATCTCTTGTTGACAGGGAATGAAAAACTGTTTTTT; j_gene: TRBJ1-4; d_gene: TRBD1; v_gene: TRBV3-1/TRBV3-2; abundance: -